This TCR beta chain was recorded in a study of T-cell memory formation after mild COVID-19 (dated by TCRdb to the early 2020s). Regarding the complete study: Most TCR sequence clusters were specific to one of the two donors. In two donors, T-cell clones that expanded and contracted after mild COVID-19 were followed by sequencing TCRalpha and TCRbeta repertoires longitudinally. Two young, previously healthy adult volunteers made up the cohort, one male and one female. The investigation overall reported the following: Clones that contracted from day 15 to 85 showed balanced CD4/CD8 phenotypes, whereas a second wave of clones that expanded from day 15 to 37 leaned towards CD4+. Some responding clones were detected in pre-infection memory, suggesting pre-existing cross-reactive memory T cells joined the SARS-CoV-2 response. Only a couple of mild cases were covered by the study, and larger cohorts that include severe cases with pre-infection samples were considered necessary. Contracting CD4+ clones were found mainly in CM and EM memory subsets, while CD8+ clones were enriched in EMRA. SARS-CoV-2 specificity of the second-wave clones peaking on day 37 was not confirmed.

Reads for this sample came from an Illumina NovaSeq 6000. cDNA libraries for TCRalpha and TCRbeta were prepared by 5'RACE using constant-segment primers, with sample barcodes and unique molecular identifiers added. RNA was extracted from every sample with Trizol reagent. Library amplification was performed in two PCR steps, and a second sample barcode and Illumina TruSeq adapters were introduced in the second step. Libraries were sequenced on an Illumina NovaSeq with 2 x 150 bp paired-end reads. On the study's bioinformatics: The reads were demultiplexed and collapsed into UMI-guided consensus sequences using migec v1.2.7. Using mixcr v2.1.11, UMI consensuses were aligned to TRA and TRB V and J templates and then assembled into clonotypes. A clonotype was counted as expanded or contracted only if both edgeR and NoisET called the change significant, with noise models trained on biological replicates. edgeR calls used a false discovery rate-adjusted p below 0.01 and a log2 fold-change threshold of 1. As an exploratory analysis of dynamics, max-normalized trajectories of the 1000 most abundant clonotypes were examined with PCA combined with hierarchical clustering. Separately sequenced CD4+ and CD8+ repertoires were used to assign the CD4 or CD8 phenotype of responding clones. TCRdb redid the processing of the public reads, applying fastp at Q25 and MiXCR, and retained in-frame beta chains. Each CDR3 protein appears once, grouped with its most common genes and DNA. TCRdb, rather than the study authors, made the V and J calls. The sample table lists 75,000 to 95,000 distinct CDR3 sequences, 13% of them with a count of one. The ten largest clones take up around 27% of the sample.

Comments on this clonotype: What antigen it recognizes has not been identified. The sample holds no much larger clone one base away, and base qualities are not on file.

Ficoll-Paque density gradient centrifugation was the method used to isolate PBMCs. The CDR3 covers 16 residues, taking in both the cysteine and the phenylalanine. The only DNA kept is the CDR3, 48 bases in frame from the first base. CDR1 and CDR2 were assigned from the germline V gene (reference sequence) as SEHNR and FQNEAQ. Clipping removes 4 bases from V and 4 bases from J, with 11 as the unmatched junction base count. Material for sequencing was PBMCs or a T cell subset sorted from them (not recorded which). The TCR was taken from an adult woman who had mild COVID-19 (a few samples of this study predate the infection). The sample titles of this study are shuffled in the database, so cell type and time point are left out; the donor was told from shared clones. The rearrangement combines TRBV7-9 with TRBJ2-5; TRBD2 fits 8 bases in the junction. The DNA sequence is TGTGCCAGCAGCTCGCCCCTACTAGCGGAGGGAGAGACCCAGTACTTC. It is translated as CASSSPLLAEGETQYF. When the CDR3 is completed using the reference TRBV7-9 and TRBJ2-5 genes on either side, the full variable domain is DTGVSQNPRHKITKRGQNVTFRCDPISEHNRLYWYRQTLGQGPEFLTYFQNEAQLEKSRLLSDRFSAERPKGSFSTLEIQRTEQGDSAMYLCASSSPLLAEGETQYFGPGTRLLVL.